What follows describes a single T cell receptor beta chain. The record originates from a study of blood T cell repertoires in COVID-19. Whole-study context: The samples span acute and convalescent COVID-19 from the United States, Italy and Spain. From T cells, B-cell-depleted T cells, or PBMCs came the material, which was cDNA or gDNA.

This CDR3 contains 15 residues. V lost 5 bases and J 6 bases, leaving 17 bases between the germline ends. Germline CDR1 reads SGHVS; CDR2 reads FNYEAQ. In the original workflow: From reference gene primer amplification, estimates of nucleated cell counts were derived. Sequenced by immunoSEQ multiplex PCR; TCRdb stores in-frame clones only, minus some. V and J calls and clone size come straight from that table; D and trimming were deduced from the DNA. The data hold some 130,000 clones, with about 90% observed a single time. The chain couples TRBV7-6 to TRBJ1-5; D is uncertain. Material: peripheral blood. The receptor's source is a woman aged 45-59 years who had recovered from COVID-19. CDR3: CASSTGSGRGQPQHF. The CDR3 nucleotides are TGTGCCAGCAGCACCGGGTCGGGTCGCGGTCAGCCCCAGCATTTT.